The TCR beta chain under discussion was sequenced for a study of identical twins. General study points: The study found excess low generation probability among twin-shared out-of-frame alpha sequences. Among monozygotic twins, out-of-frame TCR alpha sharing exceeded what models predicted. The abundant beta clonotypes from cord blood had fewer insertions, and memory repertoires had none of this. Partly confounded zero-insertion analyses could result from invariant MAIT and iNKT cells.

This clonotype was detected many times. The antigen is unknown. The CDR3 length is 16 residues. Germline V lookup: CDR1 ENHRY, CDR2 SYGVKD. J lost 0 bases, V lost 3 bases, and 2 bases had no gene match. TCRdb re-called the 5' RACE reads with MiXCR, one entry per CDR3 protein. The sample shows 350,000 or so distinct CDR3 sequences, 9% to 15% of them seen only once. These data also formed part of another study, on yellow fever vaccine responses in identical twins.

The receptor's source is a woman younger than 30 in good health. Sequenced sample: CD8+ T cells sorted from blood. This chain uses TRBV10-3 with TRBJ1-6; 7 positions agree with TRBD1. Written as DNA, the CDR3 is TGTGCCATCAGTGACACAGGGGCCTCCTATAATTCACCCCTCCACTTT. Translation gives CAISDTGASYNSPLHF.